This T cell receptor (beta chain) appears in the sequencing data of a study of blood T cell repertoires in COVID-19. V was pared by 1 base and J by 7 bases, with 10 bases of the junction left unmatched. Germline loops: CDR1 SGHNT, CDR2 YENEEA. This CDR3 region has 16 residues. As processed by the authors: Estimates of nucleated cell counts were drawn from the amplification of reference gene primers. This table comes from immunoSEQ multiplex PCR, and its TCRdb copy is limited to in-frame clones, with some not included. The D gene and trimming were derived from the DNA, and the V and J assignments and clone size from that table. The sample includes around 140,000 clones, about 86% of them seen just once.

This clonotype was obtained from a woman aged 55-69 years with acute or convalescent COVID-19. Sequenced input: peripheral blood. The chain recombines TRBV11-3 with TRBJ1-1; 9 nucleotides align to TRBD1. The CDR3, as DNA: TGTGCCAGCAGCTTAGCGCGAGGACAGGGGAAGCGTGAAGCTTTCTTT. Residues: CASSLARGQGKREAFF.